This T cell receptor (beta chain) was documented in a study of cytomegalovirus exposure and HLA in healthy donors. Notes on the study in general: In vitro checks showed that a few CMV-associated chains really do target CMV antigens. The records held CMV serostatus as the only immune exposure information. Highly shared sequence variants in one cluster were likely a sequencing artifact.

To note about this clone: Its antigen remains unidentified.

Researchers ran the PCR with 60 Vbeta and 13 Jbeta primers. Sequencing was performed with immunoSEQ multiplex PCR; in TCRdb, only in-frame clones are kept and a portion is missing. Altogether 65,000 to 95,000 clones are present, over 70% being singletons, with the ten largest covering around 5.1%. Germline lookup yields CDR1 SGDLS and CDR2 YYNGEE. This CDR3 comprises 16 residues. V shed 0 bases, J shed 5 bases, and the junction held 7 bases outside the gene matches. Sample: PBMCs. The receptor was derived from a male donor in good health and CMV-seropositive. J is TRBJ2-5 and V is TRBV9, with 10 nucleotides matching TRBD2. The CDR3 spells CASSVGTSGMRETQYF. In DNA, the CDR3 is TGTGCCAGCAGCGTAGGGACTAGCGGCATGCGGGAGACCCAGTACTTC.